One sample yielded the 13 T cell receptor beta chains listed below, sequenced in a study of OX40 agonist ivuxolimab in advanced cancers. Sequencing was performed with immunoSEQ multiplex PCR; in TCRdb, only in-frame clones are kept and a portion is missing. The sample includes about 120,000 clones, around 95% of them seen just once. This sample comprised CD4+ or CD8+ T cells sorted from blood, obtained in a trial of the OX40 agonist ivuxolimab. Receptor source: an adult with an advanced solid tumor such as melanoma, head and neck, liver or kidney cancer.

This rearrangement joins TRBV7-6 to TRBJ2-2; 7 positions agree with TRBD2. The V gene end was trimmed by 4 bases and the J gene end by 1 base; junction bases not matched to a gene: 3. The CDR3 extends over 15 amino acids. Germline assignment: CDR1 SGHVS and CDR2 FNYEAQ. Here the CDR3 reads CASSSGLVNTGELFF. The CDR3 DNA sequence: TGTGCCAGCAGCTCCGGACTAGTGAACACCGGGGAGCTGTTTTTT.

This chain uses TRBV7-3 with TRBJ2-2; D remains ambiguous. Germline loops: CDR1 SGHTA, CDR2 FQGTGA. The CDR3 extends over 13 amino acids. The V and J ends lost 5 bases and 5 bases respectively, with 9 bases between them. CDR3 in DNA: TGTGCCAGCAGCCAAGGCGCAACCGGGGAGCTGTTTTTT. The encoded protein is CASSQGATGELFF.

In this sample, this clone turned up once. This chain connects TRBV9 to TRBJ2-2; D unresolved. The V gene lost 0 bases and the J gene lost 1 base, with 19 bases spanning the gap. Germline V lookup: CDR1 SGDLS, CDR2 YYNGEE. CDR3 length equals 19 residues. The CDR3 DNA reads TGTGCCAGCAGCGTAGTCCCGAATCTTGCCCCGAGGAACACCGGGGAGCTGTTTTTT. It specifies CASSVVPNLAPRNTGELFF. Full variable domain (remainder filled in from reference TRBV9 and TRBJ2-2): DSGVTQTPKHLITATGQRVTLRCSPRSGDLSVYWYQQSLDQGLQFLIQYYNGEERAKGNILERFSAQQFPDLHSELNLSSLELGDSALYFCASSVVPNLAPRNTGELFFGEGSRLTVL.

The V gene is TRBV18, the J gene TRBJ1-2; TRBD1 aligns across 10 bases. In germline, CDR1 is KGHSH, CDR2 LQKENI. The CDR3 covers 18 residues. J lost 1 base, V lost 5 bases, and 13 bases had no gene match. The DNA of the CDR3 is TGTGCCAGCTCAAAAGGACAGGGGGTTCAGAGGAGTAACTATGGCTACACCTTC. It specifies CASSKGQGVQRSNYGYTF.

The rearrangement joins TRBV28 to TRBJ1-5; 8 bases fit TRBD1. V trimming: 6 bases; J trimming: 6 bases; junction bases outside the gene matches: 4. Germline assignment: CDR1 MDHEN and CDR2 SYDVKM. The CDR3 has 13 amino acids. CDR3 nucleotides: TGTGCCAGCAGAAAGACAGGGGTTCAGCCCCAGCATTTT. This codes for CASRKTGVQPQHF.

The CDR3 region is CASSRGFGTEAFF. The CDR3 DNA sequence: TGTGCCAGTAGTCGAGGGTTCGGCACTGAAGCTTTCTTT. The chain is built from TRBV19 and TRBJ1-1; D not certain. The CDR3 length is 13 residues. V lost 5 bases to trimming and J lost 4 bases, with 11 bases between them. In germline, CDR1 is LNHDA, CDR2 SQIVND (reference sequence).

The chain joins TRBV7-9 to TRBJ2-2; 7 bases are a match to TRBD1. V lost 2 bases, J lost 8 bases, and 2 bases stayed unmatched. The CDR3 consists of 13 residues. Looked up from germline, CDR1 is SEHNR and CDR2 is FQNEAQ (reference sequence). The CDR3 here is CASSLTGVGELFF. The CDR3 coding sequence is TGTGCCAGCAGCTTAACAGGGGTTGGGGAGCTGTTTTTT.

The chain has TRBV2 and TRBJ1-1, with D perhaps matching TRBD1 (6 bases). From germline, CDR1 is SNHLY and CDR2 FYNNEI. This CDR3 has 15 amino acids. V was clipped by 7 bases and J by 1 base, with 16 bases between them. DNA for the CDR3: TGTGCCAGCATACTACAGGGTTCTGGGAACACTGAAGCTTTCTTT. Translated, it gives CASILQGSGNTEAFF.

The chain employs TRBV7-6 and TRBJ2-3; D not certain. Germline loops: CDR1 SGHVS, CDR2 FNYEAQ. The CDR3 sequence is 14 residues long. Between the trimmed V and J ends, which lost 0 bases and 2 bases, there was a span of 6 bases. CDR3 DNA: TGTGCCAGCAGCTTAGCGGCAGTCACAGATACGCAGTATTTT. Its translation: CASSLAAVTDTQYF.

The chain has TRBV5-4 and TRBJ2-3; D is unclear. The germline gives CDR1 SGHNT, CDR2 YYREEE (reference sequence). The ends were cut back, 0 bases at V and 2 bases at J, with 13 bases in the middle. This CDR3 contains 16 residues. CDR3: CASSLATGWTTDTQYF. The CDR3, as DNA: TGTGCCAGCAGCTTGGCCACGGGCTGGACCACAGATACGCAGTATTTT.

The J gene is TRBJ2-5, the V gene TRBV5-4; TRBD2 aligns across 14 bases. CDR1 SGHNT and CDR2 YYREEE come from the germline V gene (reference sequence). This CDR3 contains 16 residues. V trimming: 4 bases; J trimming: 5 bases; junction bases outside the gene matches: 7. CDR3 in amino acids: CASSRGLAGEGETQYF. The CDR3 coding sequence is TGTGCCAGCAGCCGGGGACTAGCGGGGGAAGGGGAGACCCAGTACTTC.

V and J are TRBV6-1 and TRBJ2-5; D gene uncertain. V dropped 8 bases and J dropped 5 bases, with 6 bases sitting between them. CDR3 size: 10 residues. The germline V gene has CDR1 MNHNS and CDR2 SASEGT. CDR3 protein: CASSFETQYF. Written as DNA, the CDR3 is TGTGCCAGCTCGTTCGAGACCCAGTACTTC.

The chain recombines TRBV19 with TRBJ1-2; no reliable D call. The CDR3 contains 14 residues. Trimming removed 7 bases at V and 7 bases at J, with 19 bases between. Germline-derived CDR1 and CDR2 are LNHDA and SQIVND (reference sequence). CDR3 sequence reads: CASTPNVWAGGYTF. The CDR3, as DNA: TGTGCCAGTACTCCCAATGTATGGGCCGGTGGCTACACCTTC.